Each of the 10 T cell receptor beta chains below was sequenced from the same sample in a study of T cell responses to AZD1222 COVID-19 vaccine. Profiled with immunoSEQ multiplex PCR; TCRdb holds only in-frame clones, not every one. The data show about 180,000 clones, about 93% seen once. Material: peripheral blood, obtained 28 days after the second dose of the MenACWY control vaccine. Receptors were obtained from an adult who received the MenACWY meningococcal vaccine as a control.

CDR3 nucleotides: TGTGCCAGCAGCTTAGCGGGGGAGGTCACTGAAGCTTTCTTT. It is translated as CASSLAGEVTEAFF. This chain uses TRBV7-2 with TRBJ1-1; maybe TRBD1 (5 bases). Trimming shortened V by 0 bases and J by 4 bases, and 9 bases separated the two germline ends. The CDR3 spans 14 residues. Germline loops: CDR1 SGHTA, CDR2 FQGNSA.

In this sample, this clone turned up a few times. The rearrangement joins TRBV19 to TRBJ2-7; D not certain. This CDR3 region has 19 residues. Germline V lookup: CDR1 LNHDA, CDR2 SQIVND (reference sequence). Trimming removed 6 bases from V and 0 bases from J, with 27 bases in between. In DNA form, the CDR3 reads TGTGCCAGTAGCATAACACCTTTCGAGCCTACGGCGAGCTCCTACGAGCAGTACTTC. This gives the protein CASSITPFEPTASSYEQYF.

V is TRBV6-4 and J is TRBJ2-3; D gene uncertain. V gave up 3 bases and J gave up 3 bases, with 7 bases separating them. This CDR3 region has 13 residues. Germline V gene lookup returns CDR1 MRHNA and CDR2 SNTAGT. The CDR3 nucleotides read TGTGCCAGCAGTGAGGTCTGGACAGATACGCAGTATTTT. Its translation: CASSEVWTDTQYF.

V gene TRBV3-1 (or the pseudogene TRBV3-2) combines with J gene TRBJ1-2; D perhaps matches TRBD1 (5 bases). Trimming stripped 5 bases from V and 3 bases from J, with 16 bases between. Germline values: CDR1 LGHDT, CDR2 YNNKEL (reference sequence). The CDR3 length is 15 residues. CDR3 sequence: CASSYRGDSDYGYTF. In DNA form, the CDR3 reads TGTGCCAGCAGCTATCGGGGGGACTCGGACTATGGCTACACCTTC.

V and J are TRBV6-5 and TRBJ2-7; a weak D match, TRBD1 (5 bases). The CDR3 runs 14 residues. Trimming took 5 bases from V and 1 from J, leaving 12 bases between them. Germline CDR1 is MNHEY and CDR2 is SVGAGI. The CDR3, as DNA: TGTGCCAGCAGTACCCAGGACACATCCTACGAGCAGTACTTC. It translates to CASSTQDTSYEQYF.

A remark on this clone: The sample holds other DNA sequences that translate to the same CDR3. V usage is TRBV10-1 and J usage is TRBJ1-2, with D unresolved. V lost 2 bases, J lost 4 bases, and 8 bases lay in between. Germline CDR1 WNHNN, CDR2 SYGVQD (reference sequence). This CDR3 is built from 13 residues. The CDR3 region has the DNA TGCGCCAGCAGTGAGGAGGGCGCCTATGGCTACACCTTC. This codes for CASSEEGAYGYTF.

The chain has TRBV19 and TRBJ1-3; 7 bases are a match to TRBD1. J was trimmed by 4 bases and V by 5 bases; bases with no gene match: 8. This CDR3 spans 15 amino acids. CDR1 is LNHDA, CDR2 SQIVND, per germline (reference sequence). For the CDR3, the DNA is TGTGCCAGTAGTTCTCTACAGGGGAGAGGAAACACCATATATTTT. Protein: CASSSLQGRGNTIYF.

The V and J genes are TRBV21-1 and TRBJ1-1; TRBD1 is taken as the D call from the table, unchecked against the DNA. TRBV21-1 is a recognized pseudogene. The CDR3 covers 15 residues. CDR3 loop: CASSHGQGADTEAFF. The CDR3 bases are TGTGCCAGCAGCCACGGACAGGGGGCGGACACTGAAGCTTTCTTT.

This clone has just one count. The genes are TRBV12-2 and TRBJ1-1. TRBV12-2 constitutes a pseudogene. This CDR3 region has 11 residues. DNA for the CDR3: TGTGCAAGTCGCCTGGAGCCTGAAGCTTTCTTT. It specifies CASRLEPEAFF.

This chain connects TRBV19 to TRBJ1-3, with TRBD1 as a possible D gene (6 bases). Trimming removed 5 bases at V and 0 bases at J, with 8 bases between. CDR1 and CDR2 from the germline V gene are LNHDA and SQIVND (reference sequence). This CDR3 is 14 amino acids long. The CDR3 reads CASSAGVSGNTIYF. CDR3 DNA sequence: TGTGCCAGTAGTGCAGGGGTCTCTGGAAACACCATATATTTT.